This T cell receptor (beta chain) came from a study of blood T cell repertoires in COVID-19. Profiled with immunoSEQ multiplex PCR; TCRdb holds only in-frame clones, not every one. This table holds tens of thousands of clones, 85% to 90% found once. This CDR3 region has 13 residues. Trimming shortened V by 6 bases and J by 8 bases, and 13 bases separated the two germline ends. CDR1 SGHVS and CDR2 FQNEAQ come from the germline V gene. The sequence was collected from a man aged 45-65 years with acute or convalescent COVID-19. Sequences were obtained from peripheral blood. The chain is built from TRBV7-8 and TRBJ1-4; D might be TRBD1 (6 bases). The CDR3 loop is CASRNSGAEKLFF. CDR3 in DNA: TGTGCCAGCAGGAACTCAGGGGCAGAAAAACTGTTTTTT.